This T cell receptor (beta chain) was identified during a study of glioma-infiltrating T cells after dendritic cell vaccination. About the study: Glioblastoma patients came from Phase I and II dendritic cell vaccination trials. Between 2003 and 2012, patients got autologous tumor lysate-pulsed dendritic cell vaccines. Three intradermal dendritic cell vaccine injections were given every two weeks.

CDR1 is LGHNA and CDR2 is YNFKEQ in the germline V gene. This CDR3 contains 16 residues. The ends lost 1 base at V and 3 bases at J; junction bases unmatched: 5. The data were produced by immunoSEQ multiplex PCR, yet TCRdb's version contains in-frame clones alone and is incomplete. The table shows about 94,000 clones, with around 80% occurring only once. Time point denoted: after dendritic cell vaccination, including at tumor progression/relapse. The chain carries TRBV4-2 and TRBJ1-4, with 7 bases aligning to TRBD1. The sample in question was blood, obtained after dendritic cell vaccination. This sequence was found in a human donor with glioblastoma. The CDR3 protein is CASSQGPQGANEKLFF. In DNA form, the CDR3 reads TGTGCCAGCAGCCAAGGCCCCCAGGGGGCTAATGAAAAACTGTTTTTT.